Listed below are T cell receptor beta chains from one sample, sequenced in a study of shared clonotypes between healthy human individuals. Clones were sequenced by immunoSEQ multiplex PCR, and TCRdb holds only the in-frame ones, with some missing. The profile shows approximately 1.5 million clones, approximately 98.5% of them singletons. The specimen was naive CD4+ T cells sorted from blood. These receptors came from a young man in good health. Each CDR3 is given with its conserved first and last residue. The order of the fields is V gene, CDR3 length, J gene, clone size, CDR3 protein. The size field is filled for only some rows; it gives once, few, many or a size class.

TRBV28	13	TRBJ2-7	-	CASSFAPLYEQYF
TRBV6-1	13	TRBJ1-5	once	CASSFSGTQPQHF
TRBV7-3	15	TRBJ2-7	-	CASRQGLAGDYEQYF
TRBV11-3	12	TRBJ1-2	-	CASSLDYYGYTF
TRBV27	19	TRBJ2-3	-	CASSFSGTSGRAGGDTQYF
TRBV7-8	16	TRBJ1-4	once	CASSVDRWDTNEKLFF
TRBV25-1	16	TRBJ1-2	-	CASSEEGLPSVYGYTF
TRBV19	15	TRBJ1-5	-	CASSIEGMRDRPQHF
TRBV6-1	14	TRBJ2-7	-	CASSENTSTYEQYF
TRBV5-6	16	TRBJ2-3	-	CASSPWAGAPTDTQYF
TRBV27	15	TRBJ2-1	-	CASSSPGLARDEQFF
TRBV7-9	15	TRBJ2-7	-	CASSPTGGFSYEQYF
TRBV14	15	TRBJ2-7	-	CASSQGPLSAYEQYF
TRBV15	15	TRBJ2-1	-	CATSRDRGKGGEQFF
TRBV18	12	TRBJ2-7	-	CASSLIPYEQYF
TRBV6-5	15	TRBJ2-5	-	CASSRTGNRQETQYF
TRBV5-4	14	TRBJ2-3	-	CASSLGGLGDTQYF
TRBV30	16	TRBJ2-1	-	CAWSPIQPQPYNEQFF
TRBV15	21	TRBJ2-1	-	CATSRGTGTSGSLSSYNEQFF
TRBV7-8	15	TRBJ2-7	-	CASSSWGAGSYEQYF
TRBV5-1	19	TRBJ2-1	-	CASSLGLAGGFGIYNEQFF
TRBV5-4	16	TRBJ2-7	-	CASSFASGSPRNEQYF
TRBV9	15	TRBJ2-1	-	CASSVVSTPGNEQFF
TRBV7-7	15	TRBJ2-1	-	CASSPRLAGVDEQFF
TRBV29-1	14	TRBJ1-2	-	CSVGSRTLGYGYTF
TRBV5-4	11	TRBJ2-5	-	CASSRGETQYF
TRBV6-5	12	TRBJ2-7	-	CASSILPGEQYF
TRBV15	15	TRBJ1-1	-	CATSRALSGGPSAFF
TRBV29-1	13	TRBJ2-7	once	CSVASGTPYEQYF
TRBV7-2	16	TRBJ2-3	once	CASSLATDSSGGTQYF
TRBV11-2	15	TRBJ1-5	-	CASSPTTGANQPQHF
TRBV2	14	TRBJ2-1	-	CATSPGQAYNEQFF
TRBV6-1	16	TRBJ1-5	-	CASSEGERYSNQPQHF
TRBV27	17	TRBJ2-7	-	CASSLSDPGLAGDEQYF
TRBV7-9	13	TRBJ2-7	-	CASSHSVLYEQYF
TRBV7-9	16	TRBJ2-3	-	CASSPGFERSTDTQYF
TRBV10-3	15	TRBJ2-3	-	CAISSLAGSTDTQYF
TRBV7-8	16	TRBJ2-7	-	CASSLLGGRSPYEQYF
TRBV15	13	TRBJ2-1	-	CATSPNPGLEQFF
TRBV5-1	15	TRBJ2-7	-	CASSPGLAATYEQYF
TRBV30	13	TRBJ1-1	once	CAWIGQENTEAFF
TRBV10-2	15	TRBJ2-1	-	CASSVSELSYNEQFF
TRBV9	15	TRBJ2-1	-	CASSVAVNSYNEQFF
TRBV10-3	14	TRBJ2-3	-	CAIRLAPSTDTQYF
TRBV9	18	TRBJ2-1	-	CASSVAPTGAGSYNEQFF
TRBV13	16	TRBJ2-7	-	CASSKWTSGRAYEQYF
TRBV7-8	15	TRBJ2-7	-	CASSPRLAGFDEQYF
TRBV6-1	12	TRBJ1-5	-	CATSGQGHPQHF
TRBV15	15	TRBJ1-4	once	CATSRVRQGGEKLFF
TRBV29-1	15	TRBJ2-3	-	CSAPRGGRGTDTQYF
TRBV28	14	TRBJ1-2	-	CASSFRGRDYGYTF
TRBV15	14	TRBJ2-3	-	CATSRDRVTDTQYF
TRBV5-4	13	TRBJ2-5	once	CASSGDSVGTQYF
TRBV5-1	15	TRBJ2-1	-	CASSLASGEYNEQFF
TRBV19	16	TRBJ1-5	-	CASSISEPRGNQPQHF
TRBV9	17	TRBJ1-2	-	CASSEGTDTRSNYGYTF
TRBV29-1	14	TRBJ2-7	-	CSVYGGERSYEQYF